These T cell receptor beta chains were read from a single sample in a study of siplizumab effects on memory and regulatory T cells. Repertoires were generated with immunoSEQ multiplex PCR, while TCRdb's copy carries only in-frame clones and drops some. This sample has tens of thousands of clones, with roughly 95% found just once. Source material: naive CD4+ T cells sorted from blood. The receptors come from a human donor in good health. Both conserved end residues are part of each CDR3. The D gene is left open where the match is weak. Only part of the rows carry a size: once, few, many, or a class if the clone is expanded.

v_gene,abundance,j_gene,d_gene,CDR3nt,CDR3aa
TRBV6-5,NA,TRBJ1-2,TRBD1,TGTGCCAGCAGACCTCCGCCGGGACAGGGTTATGGCTACACCTTC,CASRPPPGQGYGYTF
TRBV12-5,NA,TRBJ2-7,TRBD1,TGTGCTAGTGGTTCCGGACAGGGGAAGAACGAGCAGTACTTC,CASGSGQGKNEQYF
TRBV5-1,once,TRBJ1-4,NA,TGCGCCAGCAGCTTGGATCCTGGGGCAACTAATGAAAAACTGTTTTTT,CASSLDPGATNEKLFF
TRBV19,NA,TRBJ2-1,NA,TGTGCCAGTTTACTGGGGAATGAGCAGTTCTTC,CASLLGNEQFF
TRBV19,NA,TRBJ1-1,TRBD1,TGTGCCAGTAGTATAGGAGGACAGGGCGGGACTGAAGCTTTCTTT,CASSIGGQGGTEAFF
TRBV5-4,NA,TRBJ2-1,NA,TGTGCCAGCAGCTTGGGGGGGAAAGAGCAGTTCTTC,CASSLGGKEQFF
TRBV7-3,NA,TRBJ1-1,NA,TGTGCCAGCAGTCTTTTGGGTGGTGGCACTGAAGCTTTCTTT,CASSLLGGGTEAFF
TRBV6-1,NA,TRBJ2-2,NA,TGTGCCACCCTCTACACGCCCGGGGAGCTGTTTTTT,CATLYTPGELFF
TRBV2,NA,TRBJ1-5,NA,TGTGCCAGCAGGGACAGCCTGCGGCCCCAGCATTTT,CASRDSLRPQHF
TRBV7-6,NA,TRBJ2-3,TRBD1,TGTGCCAGCAGCTTGAGGACCGGGACAGCCACAGATACGCAGTATTTT,CASSLRTGTATDTQYF
TRBV7-2,NA,TRBJ1-2,NA,TGTGCCAGCAGGTTACAGGGTGGCGGCTACACCTTC,CASRLQGGGYTF
TRBV7-3,NA,TRBJ2-7,NA,TGTGCCAGCGCGGACAGCTCCTACGAGCAGTACTTC,CASADSSYEQYF
TRBV4-1,NA,TRBJ2-1,TRBD2,TGCGCCAGCAGCCTAGCGGGCGAGCAGTTCTTC,CASSLAGEQFF
TRBV7-3,NA,TRBJ2-5,TRBD2,TGTGCCAGCAGCCTAGGGACTAGCGGGCAAGAGACCCAGTACTTC,CASSLGTSGQETQYF
TRBV27,once,TRBJ2-7,TRBD1,TGTGCCAGCAGTTTACTGCCGGGGACAGGGGACTACGAGCAGTACTTC,CASSLLPGTGDYEQYF
TRBV4-2,NA,TRBJ1-6,TRBD1,TGTGCCAGCAGCCGCTCCGGCCAGGGGGGAAGCTCCTATAATTCACCCCTCCACTTT,CASSRSGQGGSSYNSPLHF
TRBV6-5,NA,TRBJ1-1,TRBD1,TGTGCCAGCGTGGGACAGTTAAAGACTGAAGCTTTCTTT,CASVGQLKTEAFF
TRBV10-3,NA,TRBJ2-2,NA,TGTGCCATCAGTGTAGGCGCCCGGACCGGGGAGCTGTTTTTT,CAISVGARTGELFF
TRBV15,once,TRBJ2-7,NA,TGTGCCACCAGCCCGATTACAGGCCTAGCCTACGAGCAGTACTTC,CATSPITGLAYEQYF
TRBV10-3,NA,TRBJ1-2,TRBD1,TGTGCCATCAGTGGGGGACAGATCTATGGCTACACCTTC,CAISGGQIYGYTF
TRBV20-1,NA,TRBJ1-3,NA,TGCAGTGCCACGGGGGGGGACACCATATATTTT,CSATGGDTIYF
TRBV7-9,once,TRBJ2-7,TRBD2,TGTGCCAGCAGCCCGGGACTAGCGGGGTCCTCCTACGAGCAGTACTTC,CASSPGLAGSSYEQYF
TRBV5-6,NA,TRBJ2-7,NA,TGTGCCAGCAGCTTTCCTTCAGGGGTTGAGCAGTACTTC,CASSFPSGVEQYF
TRBV2,NA,TRBJ1-6,NA,TGTGCCAGCATCCCGGGACGGGAAAATTCACTCCTCCACTTT,CASIPGRENSLLHF
TRBV5-1,NA,TRBJ1-1,NA,TGCGCCAGCAGCTTGGCGGTGTCGGGAGGGAACACTGAAGCTTTCTTT,CASSLAVSGGNTEAFF
TRBV12-5,NA,TRBJ2-2,NA,TGTGCTAGTGGTTTGGGTAACCTAGGTCCCACCGGGGAGCTGTTTTTT,CASGLGNLGPTGELFF
TRBV29-1,NA,TRBJ1-2,TRBD1,TGCAGCGTTGACTGGAGACAGGGCGACTATGGCTACACCTTC,CSVDWRQGDYGYTF
TRBV18,NA,TRBJ2-7,NA,TGTGCCAGCTCACCCGGGACGGAAGCCTACGAGCAGTACTTC,CASSPGTEAYEQYF
TRBV5-5,once,TRBJ1-4,NA,TGTGCCAGCAGCTTGGGGGCCCTTACCGGGGTGGGTGAAAAACTGTTTTTT,CASSLGALTGVGEKLFF
TRBV5-4,NA,TRBJ2-3,TRBD2,TGTGCCAGCAGCGAGCGCAGCGGGGCGGTCACAGATACGCAGTATTTT,CASSERSGAVTDTQYF
TRBV7-3,NA,TRBJ2-2,NA,TGTGCCAGCAGCCTGGCCGGGGGCTTGAACACCGGGGAGCTGTTTTTT,CASSLAGGLNTGELFF
TRBV11-2,NA,TRBJ2-3,NA,TGTGCCAGCAGCTTAACCCCGGGCCAGGGGAGCACAGATACGCAGTATTTT,CASSLTPGQGSTDTQYF
TRBV2,once,TRBJ2-2,NA,TGTGCCACTCGGACAGATGTCGGGGCCGGGGAGCTGTTTTTT,CATRTDVGAGELFF
TRBV15,once,TRBJ2-7,NA,TGTGCCACCAGCAGCTCTAGGGTGGTAGGCTACGAGCAGTACTTC,CATSSSRVVGYEQYF
TRBV7-3,once,TRBJ2-2,TRBD1,TGTGCCAGCAGCCTAACAGGGGTCCCCGGGGAGCTGTTTTTT,CASSLTGVPGELFF
TRBV10-2,NA,TRBJ1-4,NA,TGCGCCAGCAGTGAGACACCTCGCGAAGAAAAACTGTTTTTT,CASSETPREEKLFF
TRBV28,NA,TRBJ2-3,NA,TGTGCCAGCAGTTCCCCGCGGGCAGTGACAGATACGCAGTATTTT,CASSSPRAVTDTQYF
TRBV28,NA,TRBJ2-2,NA,TGTGCCAGCAGCCAAGGACTGGCCGGGGAGCTGTTTTTT,CASSQGLAGELFF
TRBV10-1,NA,TRBJ2-1,NA,TGCGCCAGCAGTGCCTTTGGGACACTGGATGAGCAGTTCTTC,CASSAFGTLDEQFF
TRBV7-3,NA,TRBJ2-5,TRBD2,TGTGCCAGCAGCTTACGGCTAGCGGGGGACCTCCAAGAGACCCAGTACTTC,CASSLRLAGDLQETQYF
TRBV9,NA,TRBJ1-5,TRBD1,TGTGCCAGCAGCGCTACACAGGGGGCCGGTCAGCCCCAGCATTTT,CASSATQGAGQPQHF